This T cell receptor beta chain was documented in a study of blood T cell repertoires in COVID-19 (dated by TCRdb to 2020 to 2021). A note on the overall study: Collaborator samples came from the United States, Italy and Spain and covered acute and convalescent phases of COVID-19. The material from the prospective study consisted of cDNA or gDNA derived from T cells, B-cell-depleted T cells, or PBMCs. Subjects who had been exposed to COVID-19, were actively infected with it, or had recovered from it provided the deeply sampled blood TCRbeta repertoires that made up the dataset. A freely available public database, intended as a resource for researchers studying the immune response to SARS-CoV-2, is where the repertoires were released. Samples came from the ongoing ImmuneRACE study (first 160 participants) plus 1,254 subjects from 6 global collaborators. Nearly every sample came with metadata listing a de-identified subject ID, COVID-19 status, age in years and sex. HLA class I and class II types, where available, came from metadata supplied by the sample provider rather than from assay-based typing. Overall results and qualifications from the work: Clinical and demographic metadata were provided uncurated, with the amount varying by source and participant.

A word on this clone: The target of this receptor is not known. No qualities accompany the bases; no much larger clone lies one base away.

Relative to germline, V is missing 5 bases and J is missing 6 bases, with 6 bases of the junction outside any gene match. According to the germline V gene, CDR1 reads MGHDK and CDR2 reads SYGVNS. Counted from cysteine to phenylalanine, this CDR3 has 14 amino acids. The DNA shown is the 42-base CDR3, in frame from base 1. TCRbeta CDR3 regions were amplified from genomic DNA by means of the immunoSEQ Assay, a bias-controlled multiplex PCR. On the authors' methods: Nucleated cell counts per sample were estimated from amplification of reference gene primers within the assay. To quantify the absolute abundance of each unique TCRbeta CDR3 rearrangement, sequence reads were collapsed and filtered. For each sample, productive Simpson clonality was calculated by taking the square root of Simpson's diversity index across productive rearrangements. TCRdb re-hosts the immuneACCESS table, in-frame sequences only. Its copies lack some clones; in the studies checked, an unresolved V gene accounts for under half of them, and the cause for the rest is not known. V, J and clone size derive from that table, while D and trimming were established from the DNA sequence. A total of a few hundred thousand clones appear in this sample, around 81% of them only once. The ten largest make up about 4% of the sample.

The collaborating institutions used their own protocols to collect whole blood in K2EDTA tubes. Collaborator samples were shipped for TCRbeta analysis as frozen whole blood, isolated PBMCs, or DNA extracted from either sample type. This clonotype was sampled from a woman between 45 and 60 years old with active or convalescent COVID-19. What was sequenced was peripheral blood. Here the chain combines TRBV25-1 and TRBJ1-3; TRBD1 agrees with 8 junctional bases. The DNA sequence follows: TGTGCCAGCAGTCCCGCAGGGGGCGAAAACACCATATATTTT. This encodes CASSPAGGENTIYF.